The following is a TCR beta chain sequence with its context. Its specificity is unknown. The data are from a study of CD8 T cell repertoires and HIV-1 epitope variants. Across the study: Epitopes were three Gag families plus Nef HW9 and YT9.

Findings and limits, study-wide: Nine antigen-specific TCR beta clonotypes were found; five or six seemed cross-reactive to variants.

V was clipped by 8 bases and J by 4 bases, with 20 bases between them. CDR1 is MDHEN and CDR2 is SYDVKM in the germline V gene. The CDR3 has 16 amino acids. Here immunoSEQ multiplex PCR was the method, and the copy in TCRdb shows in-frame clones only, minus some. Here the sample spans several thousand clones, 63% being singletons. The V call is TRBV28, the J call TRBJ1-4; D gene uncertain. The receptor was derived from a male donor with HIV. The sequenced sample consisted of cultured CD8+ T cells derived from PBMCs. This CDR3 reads CASLGGLPSINEKLFF. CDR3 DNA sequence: TGTGCCAGCCTGGGAGGACTCCCTTCAATTAATGAAAAACTGTTTTTT.